This TCR beta chain came from a study of blood T cell repertoires in COVID-19. The assay was immunoSEQ multiplex PCR, and TCRdb's table has in-frame clones only and misses some. Among about 120,000 clones listed, 75% to 85% were seen once. This clone was picked up one time. Deletions cut 6 bases from V and 5 bases from J, with 7 bases between. The CDR3 contains 12 residues. Germline V gene data show CDR1 as MNHEY and CDR2 as SMNVEV (reference sequence). This chain joins TRBV27 and TRBJ1-4, with D perhaps matching TRBD1 (6 bases). This receptor was identified in a woman in her forties or fifties with acute or convalescent COVID-19. The sample consisted of peripheral blood. CDR3 nucleotide sequence: TGTGCCAGCAGAACAGGGAATGAAAAACTGTTTTTT. Translating gives CASRTGNEKLFF.